The next 22 T cell receptor beta chains were all read from a single sample in a study of blood T cells in healthy people across ages. A J-beta primer mix and a sample-barcoded 5' primer were used in a second PCR of about 7 to 12 cycles. TCRdb re-called the 5' RACE reads with MiXCR, one entry per CDR3 protein. Of about 1.5 million distinct CDR3 sequences in the sample, about 45% are singletons; the top ten hold about 3.8%. Sequencing was performed on blood. The receptors originated from a woman younger than 35 in good health.

The sample holds a few counts of this clonotype. Just one base apart from a much larger clone, this may be a read error. The V call is TRBV2, the J call TRBJ2-7, with D unresolved. CDR1 and CDR2 (germline): SNHLY, FYNNEI. The V end lost 2 bases, the J end lost 3 bases, and 2 bases lay between the germline ends. The CDR3 spans 11 residues. This CDR3 reads CASSEHYEQYF. The CDR3 nucleotides read TGTGCCAGCAGTGAACACTACGAGCAGTACTTC. The full variable domain, completed using reference TRBV2 and TRBJ2-7, is EPEVTQTPSHQVTQMGQEVILRCVPISNHLYFYWYRQILGQKVEFLVSFYNNEISEKSEIFDDQFSVERPDGSNFTLKIRSTKLEDSAMYFCASSEHYEQYFGPGTRLTVT.

This clonotype was counted once. The J gene is TRBJ2-7, the V gene TRBV7-9, with 13 bases aligning to TRBD2. Germline trimming cut 5 bases from V and 7 bases from J; bases unmatched to any gene: 8. The germline V gene encodes CDR1 SEHNR and CDR2 FQNEAQ (reference sequence). The CDR3 is made up of 15 amino acids. The CDR3 sequence: CASSARTSGSGEQYF. The CDR3 bases are TGTGCCAGCAGCGCAAGGACTAGCGGGAGTGGTGAGCAGTACTTC.

As concerns this clonotype: Being one base from a much bigger clone, this may be a read error. J is TRBJ2-1 and V is TRBV29-1; D not certain. V lost 6 bases, J lost 6 bases, and 15 bases lay in between. Looked up from germline, CDR1 is SQVTM and CDR2 is ANQGSEA. The CDR3 spans 13 residues. The CDR3 region is CSVDGDRLNEQFF. The CDR3 DNA reads as TGCAGCGTGGACGGAGACCGCCTCAATGAGCAGTTCTTC.

The V call is TRBV20-1, the J call TRBJ1-5; a weak D match, TRBD1 (5 bases). In germline, CDR1 is DFQATT, CDR2 SNEGSKA (reference sequence). Trimming removed 3 bases at V and 1 base at J, with 10 bases between. The CDR3 extends over 14 amino acids. CDR3 amino acids: CSASGGTSNQPQHF. The CDR3 coding sequence is TGCAGTGCTAGTGGTGGGACGAGCAATCAGCCCCAGCATTTT.

This clonotype showed up just a few times. The chain employs TRBV7-2 and TRBJ2-1, with D unresolved. Germline V gives CDR1 SGHTA, CDR2 FQGNSA. The V and J ends lost 5 bases and 1 base respectively, with 12 bases between them. This CDR3 contains 15 residues. This CDR3 is CASSVASRSYNEQFF. The DNA for the CDR3 is TGTGCCAGCAGCGTTGCCTCTAGATCCTACAATGAGCAGTTCTTC.

The chain recombines TRBV6-1 with TRBJ2-3; 7 nucleotides match TRBD1. Losses at the gene ends were 5 bases for V and 2 bases for J; bases not matched to a gene: 10. The germline CDR1 and CDR2 sequences are MNHNS and SASEGT. This CDR3 is 16 amino acids long. CDR3 region: CASSTLQGSSTDTQYF. DNA for the CDR3: TGTGCCAGCAGTACTTTACAGGGGAGCTCCACAGATACGCAGTATTTT.

J is TRBJ2-1 and V is TRBV28, with 11 bases lining up with TRBD2. Germline lookup yields CDR1 MDHEN and CDR2 SYDVKM. The CDR3 runs 15 residues. Losses at the gene ends were 6 bases for V and 5 bases for J; bases not matched to a gene: 6. CDR3 DNA: TGTGCCAGCAGAGATGGGACTAGCGGACACAATGAGCAGTTCTTC. Translation gives CASRDGTSGHNEQFF.

The chain has TRBV18 and TRBJ2-4, with unresolved D. The J call may be in error: the DNA end matches TRBJ2-7 better. Germline CDR1 is KGHSH and CDR2 is LQKENI. This CDR3 has 13 amino acids. The CDR3 loop reads CASSPHRLDEQYF. The CDR3 DNA sequence: TGTGCCAGCTCACCTCATAGGTTGGACGAGCAGTACTTC.

This clonotype showed up just a few times. This CDR3 is CASSPPGPREQYF. DNA for the CDR3: TGTGCCAGCAGTCCTCCGGGACCCCGAGAGCAGTACTTC. The chain is built from TRBV27 and TRBJ2-4, with D possibly being TRBD1 or TRBD2 (5 bases each). The germline V gene has CDR1 MNHEY and CDR2 SMNVEV (reference sequence). The CDR3 has 13 residues. V shed 5 bases and J shed 13 bases, with 18 bases lying between them.

The chain is built from TRBV7-2 and TRBJ2-4; the D gene is possibly TRBD1 (6 bases). CDR3 size: 15 residues. Deletions cut 2 bases from V and 8 bases from J, with 16 bases between. The germline V gene has CDR1 SGHTA and CDR2 FQGNSA. The CDR3 coding sequence is TGTGCCAGCAGCTTAAGCAAGGGGGTTCTTGACATTCAGTACTTC. Translating it yields CASSLSKGVLDIQYF.

V usage is TRBV4-1 and J usage is TRBJ2-1; the match to TRBD2 covers 10 bases. Germline CDR1 is MGHRA and CDR2 is YSYEKL. The CDR3 has 17 residues. J was trimmed by 8 bases and V by 0 bases; bases with no gene match: 10. The CDR3 nucleotides read TGCGCCAGCAGCCAAGATCGGGTACTAGCGGGGATCTATGAGCAGTTCTTC. As protein: CASSQDRVLAGIYEQFF.

The chain couples TRBV27 to TRBJ2-3; the match to TRBD2 covers 7 bases. The CDR3 sequence is 16 residues long. V was clipped by 7 bases and J by 0 bases; unmatched bases: 10. Germline lookup yields CDR1 MNHEY and CDR2 SMNVEV (reference sequence). Written as DNA, the CDR3 is TGTGCCAGCACCGGTCGCCTAGCGGAGAGCACAGATACGCAGTATTTT. This codes for CASTGRLAESTDTQYF.

This clonotype was detected a few times. The genes are TRBV7-2 and TRBJ2-5; the D gene is possibly TRBD1 (6 bases). Trimming stripped 3 bases from V and 13 bases from J, with 12 bases between. The CDR3 is 11 residues long. Germline assignment: CDR1 SGHTA and CDR2 FQGNSA. CDR3 in amino acids: CASSFRQDWYF. CDR3 DNA: TGTGCCAGCAGCTTCCGACAGGATTGGTACTTC.

The chain recombines TRBV10-3 with TRBJ2-1; no firm D call. CDR3 length: 12 amino acids. Per the germline V gene, CDR1 is ENHRY and CDR2 is SYGVKD. The V end lost 4 bases, the J end lost 6 bases, and 7 bases lay between the germline ends. In DNA, the CDR3 is TGTGCCATCAGTGTTGGTGGCAATGAGCAGTTCTTC. Translated, it gives CAISVGGNEQFF.

The rearrangement uses TRBV20-1 and TRBJ2-7, with 8 bases identical to TRBD2. Germline-derived CDR1 and CDR2 are DFQATT and SNEGSKA (reference sequence). CDR3 size: 17 residues. Germline trimming cut 0 bases from V and 7 bases from J; bases unmatched to any gene: 17. The CDR3 region is CSARDLTKGTRDGEQYF. Here the CDR3 DNA reads TGCAGTGCTAGAGATCTTACCAAAGGGACTAGGGACGGGGAGCAGTACTTC.

The chain employs TRBV11-2 and TRBJ2-5; unclear D gene. V lost 5 bases to trimming and J lost 4 bases, with 11 bases between them. The V gene's germline CDR1 is SGHAT and CDR2 FQNNGV. The CDR3 has 13 amino acids. This CDR3 is CASSGRQRETQYF. DNA of the CDR3: TGTGCCAGCAGCGGTCGTCAAAGAGAGACCCAGTACTTC.

The rearrangement joins TRBV20-1 to TRBJ2-3, with D unclear. This CDR3 spans 12 amino acids. Trimming left V 6 bases short and J 4 bases short, with 11 bases between. The germline V gene encodes CDR1 DFQATT and CDR2 SNEGSKA (reference sequence). CDR3 region: CSAKWIADTQYF. The CDR3 region has the DNA TGCAGTGCAAAATGGATAGCAGATACGCAGTATTTT.

This clonotype was counted a few times. The chain employs TRBV4-2 and TRBJ1-3; no clear D. V was trimmed by 0 bases and J by 3 bases, leaving 15 bases between them. The length of the CDR3 is 17 residues. The germline gives CDR1 LGHNA, CDR2 YNFKEQ. CDR3 sequence reads: CASSQDHPGTLGNTIYF. CDR3 bases: TGTGCCAGCAGCCAAGATCATCCAGGCACCCTTGGAAACACCATATATTTT.

The chain has TRBV27 and TRBJ2-3; tentative D call: TRBD1 (5 bases). The V gene's germline CDR1 is MNHEY and CDR2 SMNVEV (reference sequence). There are 14 residues in the CDR3. V lost 6 bases and J lost 3, with 13 bases in between. The CDR3 protein is CASSTHSGTDTQYF. DNA for the CDR3: TGTGCCAGCAGCACCCACTCAGGGACAGATACGCAGTATTTT.

CDR3 in DNA: TGCAGCGGTATCGGGGACTCGCCTTCGGATACGCAGTATTTT. Its protein product is CSGIGDSPSDTQYF. The chain has TRBV29-1 and TRBJ2-3; weak D call: TRBD2 (6 bases). The CDR3 totals 14 residues. Trimming shortened V by 7 bases and J by 6 bases, and 20 bases separated the two germline ends. The germline gives CDR1 SQVTM, CDR2 ANQGSEA.

J is TRBJ2-1 and V is TRBV18; the D is unclear. Trimming cost V 0 bases and J 9 bases, with 9 bases left between them. The CDR3 contains 13 residues. The germline V gene encodes CDR1 KGHSH and CDR2 LQKENI. The CDR3 protein is CASSPPSLGEQFF. Here the CDR3 DNA reads TGTGCCAGCTCACCACCCAGCCTTGGTGAGCAGTTCTTC. Based on the CDR3 plus reference TRBV18 and TRBJ2-1, the full variable domain is NAGVMQNPRHLVRRRGQEARLRCSPMKGHSHVYWYRQLPEEGLKFMVYLQKENIIDESGMPKERFSAEFPKEGPSILRIQQVVRGDSAAYFCASSPPSLGEQFFGPGTRLTVL.

In the case of this clonotype: Being one base from a much bigger clone, this may be a read error. The V call is TRBV4-3, the J call TRBJ2-1; 7 bases agree with TRBD1. The J call could be wrong; TRBJ2-7 is a better fit for the DNA end. The CDR3 spans 15 residues. Germline V gene sequence: CDR1 LGHNA, CDR2 YSLEER. CDR3 amino acids: CASSQATGVYNEQYF. CDR3 nucleotide sequence: TGCGCCAGCAGCCAAGCAACAGGGGTCTACAATGAGCAGTACTTC.